One sample yielded the 5 T cell receptor beta chains listed below, sequenced in a study of blood T cell repertoires in COVID-19. The data were produced by immunoSEQ multiplex PCR, yet TCRdb's version contains in-frame clones alone and is incomplete. The sample lists 40,000 to 60,000 clones, under 70% occurring once. Sequenced: peripheral blood. These receptors came from a woman in her 70s with acute or convalescent COVID-19.

This clone is a singleton in its sample. The genes are TRBV2 and TRBJ2-1; D might be TRBD1 (8 bases). CDR3 length: 11 amino acids. Trimming stripped 10 bases from V and 12 bases from J, with 16 bases between. Germline CDR1 is SNHLY and CDR2 is FYNNEI. The CDR3 loop is CATTGGGGQFF. The CDR3 region has the DNA TGTGCCACCACAGGGGGGGGAGGGCAGTTCTTC.

This clone showed up just a few times. The chain joins TRBV5-1 to TRBJ2-1, with 8 bases aligning to TRBD2. The J segment lost 6 bases and the V segment lost 3 bases, leaving 2 bases of the junction unmatched. This CDR3 has 13 amino acids. CDR1 SGHRS and CDR2 YFSETQ come from the germline V gene. CDR3 DNA: TGCGCCAGCAGCTCGGGAGGGGTCAATGAGCAGTTCTTC. As protein: CASSSGGVNEQFF.

This clone showed up just once. The chain combines TRBV3-1 (or the pseudogene TRBV3-2) with TRBJ1-5, with no clear D. The germline V gene has CDR1 LGHDT and CDR2 YNNKEL (reference sequence). V was clipped by 4 bases and J by 7 bases, with 11 bases between them. The CDR3 has 13 amino acids. The CDR3 sequence is CASSPGPGQPQHF. The CDR3 nucleotides are TGTGCCAGCAGCCCCGGGCCGGGGCAGCCCCAGCATTTT.

Of note for this clone: Being one base from a much bigger clone, this may be a read error. The V and J genes are TRBV6-1 and TRBJ2-3, with 8 nucleotides matching TRBD2. V lost 0 bases to trimming and J lost 4 bases; unmatched junction nucleotides: 6. This CDR3 comprises 16 residues. Germline V gene sequence: CDR1 MNHNS, CDR2 SASEGT. CDR3 in amino acids: CASSEALTGGPDTQYF. The CDR3 region has the DNA TGTGCCAGCAGTGAAGCGCTAACGGGGGGGCCAGATACGCAGTATTTT.

V gene TRBV6-1 combines with J gene TRBJ1-4; TRBD1 aligns across 9 bases. Per the germline V gene, CDR1 is MNHNS and CDR2 is SASEGT. With 3 bases clipped from V and 5 bases from J, the junction kept 1 base outside the gene matches. This CDR3 is built from 14 residues. The CDR3, as DNA: TGTGCCAGCAGTGAGGGACAGGGAAATGAAAAACTGTTTTTT. Amino acids: CASSEGQGNEKLFF.